The T cell receptor beta chain described here comes from a study of OX40 agonist ivuxolimab in advanced cancers. Overall study: Cancers in dose escalation were hepatocellular, melanoma, renal cell and head and neck. Partial response was recorded in three patients: one hepatocellular carcinoma and two cutaneous melanoma cases. Whole-study findings and limits: Some nonresponders likewise displayed low normalized T-cell clonal expansion.

Here immunoSEQ multiplex PCR was the method, and the copy in TCRdb shows in-frame clones only, minus some. The sample shows about 58,000 clones, 70% to 85% of them seen only once. CDR3 length: 16 residues. CDR1 and CDR2 (germline): SGHTA, FQGNSA. Trimming at V came to 1 base and at J to 3 bases, leaving 4 bases not matched to a gene. As concerns this clone: The target antigen is unknown.

The clonotype originates from an adult with an advanced solid tumor such as melanoma, head and neck, liver or kidney cancer. The rearrangement uses TRBV7-2 and TRBJ2-7; 12 bases are a match to TRBD2. Sequences were derived from CD4+ or CD8+ T cells sorted from blood, sampled in a trial of the OX40 agonist ivuxolimab. The CDR3 DNA reads as TGTGCCAGCAGCTTAGGGCTAGCGGGGGGGTTCTACGAGCAGTACTTC. Translation: CASSLGLAGGFYEQYF. Based on the CDR3 plus reference TRBV7-2 and TRBJ2-7, the full variable domain is GAGVSQSPSNKVTEKGKDVELRCDPISGHTALYWYRQSLGQGLEFLIYFQGNSAPDKSGLPSDRFSAERTGGSVSTLTIQRTQQEDSAVYLCASSLGLAGGFYEQYFGPGTRLTVT.